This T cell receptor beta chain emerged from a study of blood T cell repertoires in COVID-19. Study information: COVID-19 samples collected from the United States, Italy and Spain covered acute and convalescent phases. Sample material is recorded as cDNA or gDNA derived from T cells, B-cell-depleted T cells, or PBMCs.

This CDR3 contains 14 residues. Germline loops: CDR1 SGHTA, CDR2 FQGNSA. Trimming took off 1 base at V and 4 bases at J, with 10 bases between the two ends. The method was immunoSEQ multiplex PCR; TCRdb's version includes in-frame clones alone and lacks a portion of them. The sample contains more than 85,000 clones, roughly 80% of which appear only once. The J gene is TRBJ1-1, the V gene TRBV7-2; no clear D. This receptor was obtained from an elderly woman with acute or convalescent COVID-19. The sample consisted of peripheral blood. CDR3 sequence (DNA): TGTGCCAGCAGCTTAGGAGAGGTTGGCACTGAAGCTTTCTTT. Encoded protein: CASSLGEVGTEAFF.